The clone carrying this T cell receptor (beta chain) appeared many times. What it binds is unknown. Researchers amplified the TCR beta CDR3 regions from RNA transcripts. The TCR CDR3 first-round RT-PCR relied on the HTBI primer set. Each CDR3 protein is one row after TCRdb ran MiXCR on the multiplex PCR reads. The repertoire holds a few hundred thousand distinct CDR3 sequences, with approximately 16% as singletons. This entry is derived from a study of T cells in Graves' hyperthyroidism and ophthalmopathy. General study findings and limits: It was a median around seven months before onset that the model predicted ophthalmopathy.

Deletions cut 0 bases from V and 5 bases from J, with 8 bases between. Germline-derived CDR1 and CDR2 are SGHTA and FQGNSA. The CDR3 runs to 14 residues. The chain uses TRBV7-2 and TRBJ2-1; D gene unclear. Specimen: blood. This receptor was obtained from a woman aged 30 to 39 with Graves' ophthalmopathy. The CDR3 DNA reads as TGTGCCAGCAGCTTAGCGCGAGGAAACAATGAGCAGTTCTTC. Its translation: CASSLARGNNEQFF. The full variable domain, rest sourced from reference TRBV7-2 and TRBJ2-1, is GAGVSQSPSNKVTEKGKDVELRCDPISGHTALYWYRQSLGQGLEFLIYFQGNSAPDKSGLPSDRFSAERTGGSVSTLTIQRTQQEDSAVYLCASSLARGNNEQFFGPGTRLTVL.